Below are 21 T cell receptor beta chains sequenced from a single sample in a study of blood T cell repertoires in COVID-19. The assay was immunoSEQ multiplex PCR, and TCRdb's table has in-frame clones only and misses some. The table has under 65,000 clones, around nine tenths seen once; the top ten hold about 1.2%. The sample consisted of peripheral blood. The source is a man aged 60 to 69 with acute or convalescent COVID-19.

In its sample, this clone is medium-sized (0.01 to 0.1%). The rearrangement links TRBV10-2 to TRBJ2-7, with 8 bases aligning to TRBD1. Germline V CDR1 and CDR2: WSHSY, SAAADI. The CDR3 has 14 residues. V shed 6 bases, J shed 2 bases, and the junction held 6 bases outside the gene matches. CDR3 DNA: TGCGCCAGCAGCCGGGACAGGAGCGCCTACGAGCAGTACTTC. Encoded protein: CASSRDRSAYEQYF.

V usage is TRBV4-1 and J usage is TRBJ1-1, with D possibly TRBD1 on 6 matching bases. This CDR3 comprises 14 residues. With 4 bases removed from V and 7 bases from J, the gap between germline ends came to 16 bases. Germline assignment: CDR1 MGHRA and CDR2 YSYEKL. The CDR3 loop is CASSPSPGQGEAFF. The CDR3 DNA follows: TGCGCCAGCAGCCCGAGCCCGGGACAAGGTGAAGCTTTCTTT.

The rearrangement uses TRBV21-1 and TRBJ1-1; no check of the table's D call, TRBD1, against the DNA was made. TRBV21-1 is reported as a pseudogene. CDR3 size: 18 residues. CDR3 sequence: CASSKGGPPPNCHTEAFF. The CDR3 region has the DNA TGTGCCAGCAGCAAAGGGGGCCCTCCTCCAAACTGCCACACTGAAGCTTTCTTT.

CDR3 region: CASSALGGNTEAFF. In nucleotides, the CDR3 is TGCGCCAGCAGTGCTTTGGGGGGGAACACTGAAGCTTTCTTT. The chain combines TRBV4-1 with TRBJ1-1, with a possible D match to TRBD1 (5 bases). Germline V gene sequence: CDR1 MGHRA, CDR2 YSYEKL. This CDR3 has 14 amino acids. The ends were cut back, 6 bases at V and 1 base at J, with 12 bases in the middle.

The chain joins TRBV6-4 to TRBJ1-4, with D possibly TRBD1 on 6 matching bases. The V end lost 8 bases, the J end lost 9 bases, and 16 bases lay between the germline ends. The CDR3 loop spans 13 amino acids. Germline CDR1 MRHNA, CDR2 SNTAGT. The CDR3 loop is CASRGQGKQKLFF. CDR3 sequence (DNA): TGTGCCAGCCGAGGGCAGGGGAAGCAAAAACTGTTTTTT.

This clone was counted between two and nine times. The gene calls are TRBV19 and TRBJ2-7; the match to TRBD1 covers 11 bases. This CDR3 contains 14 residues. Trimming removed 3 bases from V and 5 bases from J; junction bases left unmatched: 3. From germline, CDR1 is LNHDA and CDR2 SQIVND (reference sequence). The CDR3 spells CASSMGTGGHEQYF. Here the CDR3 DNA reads TGTGCCAGTAGTATGGGGACAGGGGGGCACGAGCAGTACTTC. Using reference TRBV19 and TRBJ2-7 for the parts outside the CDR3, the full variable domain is DGGITQSPKYLFRKEGQNVTLSCEQNLNHDAMYWYRQDPGQGLRLIYYSQIVNDFQKGDIAEGYSVSREKKESFPLTVTSAQKNPTAFYLCASSMGTGGHEQYFGPGTRLTVT.

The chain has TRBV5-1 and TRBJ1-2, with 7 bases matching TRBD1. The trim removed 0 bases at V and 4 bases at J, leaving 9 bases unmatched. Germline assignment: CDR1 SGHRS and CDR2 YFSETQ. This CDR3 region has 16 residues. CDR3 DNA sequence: TGCGCCAGCAGCTTGGCCCCAGGGGGGAACGGCTATGGCTACACCTTC. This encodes CASSLAPGGNGYGYTF.

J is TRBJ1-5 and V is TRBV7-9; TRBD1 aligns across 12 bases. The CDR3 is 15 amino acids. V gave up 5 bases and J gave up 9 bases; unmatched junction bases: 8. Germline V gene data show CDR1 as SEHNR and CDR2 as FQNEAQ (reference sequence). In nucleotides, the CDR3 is TGTGCCAGCAGCGTCACGGGACAGGGGGCCGGGCCCCAGCATTTT. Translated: CASSVTGQGAGPQHF.

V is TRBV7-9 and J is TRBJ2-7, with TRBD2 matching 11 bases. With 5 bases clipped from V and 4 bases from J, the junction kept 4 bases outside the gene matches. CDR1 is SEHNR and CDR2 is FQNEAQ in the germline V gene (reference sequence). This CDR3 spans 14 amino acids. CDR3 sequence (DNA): TGTGCCAGCAGCCGTAGCGGGGGGGCTTACGAGCAGTACTTC. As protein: CASSRSGGAYEQYF.

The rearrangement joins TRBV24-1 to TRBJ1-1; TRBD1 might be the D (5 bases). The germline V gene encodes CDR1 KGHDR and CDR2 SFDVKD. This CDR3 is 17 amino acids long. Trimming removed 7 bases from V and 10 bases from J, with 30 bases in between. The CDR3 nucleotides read TGTGCCACCAGCGCCTCAGCGGGACGTGAAGGTCGGTGGAGAGCTTTCTTT. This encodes CATSASAGREGRWRAFF.

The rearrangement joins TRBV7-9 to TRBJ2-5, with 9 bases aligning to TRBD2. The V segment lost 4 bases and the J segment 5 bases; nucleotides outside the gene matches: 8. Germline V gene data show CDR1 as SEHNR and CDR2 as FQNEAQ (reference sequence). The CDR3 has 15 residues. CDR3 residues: CASSSAGGRRETQYF. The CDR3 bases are TGTGCCAGCAGCTCCGCGGGGGGGCGCAGGGAGACCCAGTACTTC.

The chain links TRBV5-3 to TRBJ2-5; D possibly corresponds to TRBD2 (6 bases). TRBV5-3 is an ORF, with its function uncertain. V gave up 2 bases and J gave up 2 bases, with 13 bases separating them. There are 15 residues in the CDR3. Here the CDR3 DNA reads TGTGCCAGAAGCTTAGACGGTGGGGGGCAAGAGACCCAGTACTTC. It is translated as CARSLDGGGQETQYF.

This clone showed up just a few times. The CDR3: CASSPGQGIYEQYF. The CDR3 DNA is TGTGCCAGCAGCCCGGGACAGGGGATATACGAGCAGTACTTC. The gene calls are TRBV5-4 and TRBJ2-7; 10 bases are shared with TRBD1. The V gene's germline CDR1 is SGHNT and CDR2 YYREEE (reference sequence). This CDR3 is built from 14 residues. V dropped 4 bases and J dropped 4; count of bases not matched to a gene: 5. The full variable domain, with the rest looked up from reference TRBV5-4 and TRBJ2-7, is ETGVTQSPTHLIKTRGQQVTLRCSSQSGHNTVSWYQQALGQGPQFIFQYYREEENGRGNFPPRFSGLQFPNYSSELNVNALELDDSALYLCASSPGQGIYEQYFGPGTRLTVT.

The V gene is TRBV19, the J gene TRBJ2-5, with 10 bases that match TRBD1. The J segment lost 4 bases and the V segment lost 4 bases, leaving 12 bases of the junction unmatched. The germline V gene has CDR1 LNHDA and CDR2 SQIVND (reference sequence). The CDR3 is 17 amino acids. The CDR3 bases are TGTGCCAGTAGTAAGGGGACAGGGGCAAGCGCTGTAGAGACCCAGTACTTC. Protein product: CASSKGTGASAVETQYF. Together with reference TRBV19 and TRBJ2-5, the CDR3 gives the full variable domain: DGGITQSPKYLFRKEGQNVTLSCEQNLNHDAMYWYRQDPGQGLRLIYYSQIVNDFQKGDIAEGYSVSREKKESFPLTVTSAQKNPTAFYLCASSKGTGASAVETQYFGPGTRLLVL.

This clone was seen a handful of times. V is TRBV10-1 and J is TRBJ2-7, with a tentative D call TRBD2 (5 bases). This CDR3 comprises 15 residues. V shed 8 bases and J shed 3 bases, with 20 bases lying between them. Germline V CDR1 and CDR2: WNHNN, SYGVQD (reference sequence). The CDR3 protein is CASQRTRGIGYEQYF. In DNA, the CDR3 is TGCGCCAGCCAGAGAACTAGAGGTATAGGCTACGAGCAGTACTTC.

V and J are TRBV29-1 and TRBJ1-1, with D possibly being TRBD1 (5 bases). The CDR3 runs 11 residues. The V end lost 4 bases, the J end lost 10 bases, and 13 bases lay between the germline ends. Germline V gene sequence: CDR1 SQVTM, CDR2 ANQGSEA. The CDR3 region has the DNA TGCAGCGTTGGGGGGGACCTTGGAGCTTTCTTT. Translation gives CSVGGDLGAFF.

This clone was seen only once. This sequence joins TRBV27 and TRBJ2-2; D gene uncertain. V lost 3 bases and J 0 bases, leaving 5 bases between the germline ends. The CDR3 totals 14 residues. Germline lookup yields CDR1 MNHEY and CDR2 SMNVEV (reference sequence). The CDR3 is CASSFLPNTGELFF. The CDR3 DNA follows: TGTGCCAGCAGTTTCCTCCCGAACACCGGGGAGCTGTTTTTT.

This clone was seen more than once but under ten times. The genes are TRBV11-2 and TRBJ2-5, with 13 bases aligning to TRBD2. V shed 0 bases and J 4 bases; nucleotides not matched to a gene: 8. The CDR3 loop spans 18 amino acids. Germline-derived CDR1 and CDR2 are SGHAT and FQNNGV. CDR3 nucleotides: TGTGCCAGCAGCTTAGAACTAGCGGGGGGGCCGGCCGTAGAGACCCAGTACTTC. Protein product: CASSLELAGGPAVETQYF. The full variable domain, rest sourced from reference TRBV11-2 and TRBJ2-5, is EAGVAQSPRYKIIEKRQSVAFWCNPISGHATLYWYQQILGQGPKLLIQFQNNGVVDDSQLPKDRFSAERLKGVDSTLKIQPAKLEDSAVYLCASSLELAGGPAVETQYFGPGTRLLVL.

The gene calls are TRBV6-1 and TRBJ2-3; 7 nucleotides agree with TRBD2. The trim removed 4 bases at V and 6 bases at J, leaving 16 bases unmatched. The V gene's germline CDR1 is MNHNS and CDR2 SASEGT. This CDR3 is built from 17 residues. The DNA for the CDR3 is TGTGCCAGCAGTGGGGACGGGCTAGCGGCATTCAGGGATACGCAGTATTTT. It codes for CASSGDGLAAFRDTQYF.

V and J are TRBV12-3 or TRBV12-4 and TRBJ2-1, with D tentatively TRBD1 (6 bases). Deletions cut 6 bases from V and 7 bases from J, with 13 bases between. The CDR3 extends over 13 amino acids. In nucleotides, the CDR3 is TGTGCCAGCAGCCAGGGGCGTAGGAATGAGCAGTTCTTC. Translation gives CASSQGRRNEQFF.

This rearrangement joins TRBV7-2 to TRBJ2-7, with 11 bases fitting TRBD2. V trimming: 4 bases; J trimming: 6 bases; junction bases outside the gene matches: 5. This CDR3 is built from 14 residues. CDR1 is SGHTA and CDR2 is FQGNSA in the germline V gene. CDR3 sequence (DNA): TGTGCCAGCAGCTCAGGGACTAGCGGCATCGAGCAGTACTTC. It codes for CASSSGTSGIEQYF.